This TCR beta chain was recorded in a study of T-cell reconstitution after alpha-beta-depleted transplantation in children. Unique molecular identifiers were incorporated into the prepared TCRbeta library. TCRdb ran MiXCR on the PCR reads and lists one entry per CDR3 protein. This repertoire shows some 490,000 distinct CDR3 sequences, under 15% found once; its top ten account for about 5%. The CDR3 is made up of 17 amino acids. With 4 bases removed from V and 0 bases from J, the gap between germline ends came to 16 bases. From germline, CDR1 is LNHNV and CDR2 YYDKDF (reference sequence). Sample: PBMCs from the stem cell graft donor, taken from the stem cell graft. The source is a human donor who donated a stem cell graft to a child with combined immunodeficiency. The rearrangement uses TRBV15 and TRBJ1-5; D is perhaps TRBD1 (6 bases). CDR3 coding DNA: TGTGCCACCAGCAACGCGCGGGGGCTGGATAGCAATCAGCCCCAGCATTTT. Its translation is CATSNARGLDSNQPQHF. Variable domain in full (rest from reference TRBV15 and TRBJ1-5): DAMVIQNPRYQVTQFGKPVTLSCSQTLNHNVMYWYQQKSSQAPKLLFHYYDKDFNNEADTPDNFQSRRPNTSFCFLDIRSPGLGDTAMYLCATSNARGLDSNQPQHFGDGTRLSIL.